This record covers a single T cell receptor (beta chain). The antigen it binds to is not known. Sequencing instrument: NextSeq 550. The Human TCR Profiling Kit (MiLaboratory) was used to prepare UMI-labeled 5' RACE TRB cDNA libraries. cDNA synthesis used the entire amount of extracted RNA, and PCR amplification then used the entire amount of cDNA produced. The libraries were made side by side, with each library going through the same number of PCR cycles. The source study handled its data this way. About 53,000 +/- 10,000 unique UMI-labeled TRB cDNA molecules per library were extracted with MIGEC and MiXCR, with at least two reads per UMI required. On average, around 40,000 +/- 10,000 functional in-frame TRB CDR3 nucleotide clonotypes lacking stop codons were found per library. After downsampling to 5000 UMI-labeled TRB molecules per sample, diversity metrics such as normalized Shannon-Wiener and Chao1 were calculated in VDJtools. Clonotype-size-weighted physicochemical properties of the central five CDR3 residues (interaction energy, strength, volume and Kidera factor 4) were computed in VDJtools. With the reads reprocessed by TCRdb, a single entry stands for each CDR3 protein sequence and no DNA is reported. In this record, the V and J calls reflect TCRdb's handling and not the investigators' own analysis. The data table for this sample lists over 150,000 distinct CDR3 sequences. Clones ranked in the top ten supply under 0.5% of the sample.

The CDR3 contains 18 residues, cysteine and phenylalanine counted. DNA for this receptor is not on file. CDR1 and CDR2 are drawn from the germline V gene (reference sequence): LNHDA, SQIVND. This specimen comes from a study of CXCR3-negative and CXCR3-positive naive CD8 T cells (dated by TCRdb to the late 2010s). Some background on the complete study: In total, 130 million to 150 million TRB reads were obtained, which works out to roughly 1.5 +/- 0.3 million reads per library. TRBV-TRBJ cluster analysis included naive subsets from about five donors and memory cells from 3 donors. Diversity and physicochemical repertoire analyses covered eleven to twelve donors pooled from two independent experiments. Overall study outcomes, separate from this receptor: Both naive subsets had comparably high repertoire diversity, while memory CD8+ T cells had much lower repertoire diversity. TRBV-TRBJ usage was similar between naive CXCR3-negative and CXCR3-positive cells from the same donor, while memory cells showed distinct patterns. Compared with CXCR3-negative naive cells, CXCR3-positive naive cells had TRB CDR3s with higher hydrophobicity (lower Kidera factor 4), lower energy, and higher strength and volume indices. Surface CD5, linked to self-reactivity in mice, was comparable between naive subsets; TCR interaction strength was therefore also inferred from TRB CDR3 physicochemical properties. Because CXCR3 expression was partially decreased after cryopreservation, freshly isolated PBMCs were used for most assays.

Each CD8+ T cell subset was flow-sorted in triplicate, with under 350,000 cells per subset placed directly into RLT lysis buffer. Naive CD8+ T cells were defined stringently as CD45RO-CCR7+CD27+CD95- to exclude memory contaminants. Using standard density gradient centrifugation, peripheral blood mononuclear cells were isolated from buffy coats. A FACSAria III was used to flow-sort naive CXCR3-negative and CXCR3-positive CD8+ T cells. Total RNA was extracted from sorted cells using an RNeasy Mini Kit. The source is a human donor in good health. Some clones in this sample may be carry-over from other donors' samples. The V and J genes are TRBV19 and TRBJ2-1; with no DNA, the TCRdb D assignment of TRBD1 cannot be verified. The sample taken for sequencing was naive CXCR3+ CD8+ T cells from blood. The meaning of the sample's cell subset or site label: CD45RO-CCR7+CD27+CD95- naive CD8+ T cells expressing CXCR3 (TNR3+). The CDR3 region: CASSIVGFRVSQYNEQFF. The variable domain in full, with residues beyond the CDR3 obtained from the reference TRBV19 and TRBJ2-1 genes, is DGGITQSPKYLFRKEGQNVTLSCEQNLNHDAMYWYRQDPGQGLRLIYYSQIVNDFQKGDIAEGYSVSREKKESFPLTVTSAQKNPTAFYLCASSIVGFRVSQYNEQFFGPGTRLTVL.